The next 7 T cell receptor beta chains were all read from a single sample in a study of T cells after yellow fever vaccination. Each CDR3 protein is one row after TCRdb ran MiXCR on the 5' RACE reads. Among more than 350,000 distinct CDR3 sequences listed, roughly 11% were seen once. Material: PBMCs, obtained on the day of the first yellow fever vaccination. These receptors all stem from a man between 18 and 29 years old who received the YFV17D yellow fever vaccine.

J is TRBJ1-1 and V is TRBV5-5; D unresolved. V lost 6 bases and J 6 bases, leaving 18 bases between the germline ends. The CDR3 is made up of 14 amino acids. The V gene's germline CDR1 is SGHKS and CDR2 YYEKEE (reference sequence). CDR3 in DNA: TGTGCCAGCACCCTGGCCCCGGAGGGATCTGAAGCTTTCTTT. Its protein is CASTLAPEGSEAFF.

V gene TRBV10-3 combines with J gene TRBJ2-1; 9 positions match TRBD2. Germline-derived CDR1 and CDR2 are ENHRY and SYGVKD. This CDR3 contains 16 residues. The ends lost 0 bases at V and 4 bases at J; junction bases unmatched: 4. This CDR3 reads CAISESSGGTYNEQFF. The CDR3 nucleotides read TGTGCCATCAGTGAGTCTAGCGGGGGCACTTACAATGAGCAGTTCTTC.

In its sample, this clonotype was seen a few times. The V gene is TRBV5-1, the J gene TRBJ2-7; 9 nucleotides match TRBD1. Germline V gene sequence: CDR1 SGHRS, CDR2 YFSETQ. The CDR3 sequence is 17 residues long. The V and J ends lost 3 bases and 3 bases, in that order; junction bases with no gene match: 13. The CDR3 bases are TGCGCCAGCAGCTCTGATTCTTCGGACAGGGGCGTCTACGAGCAGTACTTC. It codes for CASSSDSSDRGVYEQYF.

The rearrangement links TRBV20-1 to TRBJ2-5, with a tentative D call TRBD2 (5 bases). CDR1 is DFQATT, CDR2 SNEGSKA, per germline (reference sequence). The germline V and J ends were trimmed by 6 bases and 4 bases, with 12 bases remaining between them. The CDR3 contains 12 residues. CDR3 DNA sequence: TGCAGTGCCGGGGTAGGAGGAGAGACCCAGTACTTC. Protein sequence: CSAGVGGETQYF.

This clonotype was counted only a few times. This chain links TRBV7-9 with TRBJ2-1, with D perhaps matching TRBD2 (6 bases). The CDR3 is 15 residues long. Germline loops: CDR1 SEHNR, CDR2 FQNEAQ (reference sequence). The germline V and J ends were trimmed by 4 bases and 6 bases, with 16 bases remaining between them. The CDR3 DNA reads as TGTGCCAGCAGCTCGGGACTCCCCTATTTCAATGAGCAGTTCTTC. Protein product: CASSSGLPYFNEQFF.

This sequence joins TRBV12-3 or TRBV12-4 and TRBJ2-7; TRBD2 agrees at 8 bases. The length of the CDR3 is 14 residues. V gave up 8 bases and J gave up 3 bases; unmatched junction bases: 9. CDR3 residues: CASGPGLGVYEQYF. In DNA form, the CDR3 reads TGTGCCAGCGGTCCGGGACTAGGGGTCTACGAGCAGTACTTC.

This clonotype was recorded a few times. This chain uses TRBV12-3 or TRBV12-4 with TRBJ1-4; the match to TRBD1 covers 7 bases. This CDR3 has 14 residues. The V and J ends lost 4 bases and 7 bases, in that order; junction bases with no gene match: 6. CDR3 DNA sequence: TGTGCCAGCAGTTCACAGGGGATGGGTGAAAAACTGTTTTTT. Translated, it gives CASSSQGMGEKLFF.